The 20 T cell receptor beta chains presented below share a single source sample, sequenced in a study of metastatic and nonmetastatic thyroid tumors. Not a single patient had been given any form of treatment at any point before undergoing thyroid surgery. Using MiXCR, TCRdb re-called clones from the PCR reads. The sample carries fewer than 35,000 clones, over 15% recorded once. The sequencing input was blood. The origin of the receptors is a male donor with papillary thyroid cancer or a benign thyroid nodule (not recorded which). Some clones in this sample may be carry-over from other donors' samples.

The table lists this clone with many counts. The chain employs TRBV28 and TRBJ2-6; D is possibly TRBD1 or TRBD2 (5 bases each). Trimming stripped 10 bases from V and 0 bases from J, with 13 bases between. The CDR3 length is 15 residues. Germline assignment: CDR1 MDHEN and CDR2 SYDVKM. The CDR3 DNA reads TGTGCCACCTGGGGACGGAGCTCTGGGGCCAACGTCCTGACTTTC. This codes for CATWGRSSGANVLTF. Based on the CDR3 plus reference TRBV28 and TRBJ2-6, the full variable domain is DVKVTQSSRYLVKRTGEKVFLECVQDMDHENMFWYRQDPGLGLRLIYFSYDVKMKEKGDIPEGYSVSREKKERFSLILESASTNQTSMYLCATWGRSSGANVLTFGAGSRLTVL.

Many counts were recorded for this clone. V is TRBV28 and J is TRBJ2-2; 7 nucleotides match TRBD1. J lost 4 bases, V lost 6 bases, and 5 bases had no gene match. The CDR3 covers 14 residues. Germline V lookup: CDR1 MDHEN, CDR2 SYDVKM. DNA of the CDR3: TGTGCCAGCAGACCGGGACAGTCCACCGGGGAGCTGTTTTTT. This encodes CASRPGQSTGELFF.

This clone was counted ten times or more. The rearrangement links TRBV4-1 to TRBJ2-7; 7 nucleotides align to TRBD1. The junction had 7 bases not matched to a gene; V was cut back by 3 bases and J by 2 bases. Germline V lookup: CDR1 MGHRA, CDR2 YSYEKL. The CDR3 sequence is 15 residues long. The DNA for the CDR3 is TGCGCCAGCAGCCACAACACCGGGACAGCCTACGAGCAGTACTTC. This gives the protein CASSHNTGTAYEQYF.

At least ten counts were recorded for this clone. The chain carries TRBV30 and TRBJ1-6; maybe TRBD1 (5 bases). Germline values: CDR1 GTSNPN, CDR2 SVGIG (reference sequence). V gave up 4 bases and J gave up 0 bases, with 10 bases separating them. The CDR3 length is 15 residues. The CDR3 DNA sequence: TGTGCCTGGAACCGGGACGGCTCCTATAATTCACCCCTCCACTTT. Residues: CAWNRDGSYNSPLHF.

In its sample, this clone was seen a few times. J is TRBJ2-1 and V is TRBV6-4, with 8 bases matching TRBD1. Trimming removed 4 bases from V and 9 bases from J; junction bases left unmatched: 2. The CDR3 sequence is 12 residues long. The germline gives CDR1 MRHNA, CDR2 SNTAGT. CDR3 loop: CASSAGQGEQFF. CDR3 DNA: TGTGCCAGCAGTGCTGGACAGGGTGAGCAGTTCTTC.

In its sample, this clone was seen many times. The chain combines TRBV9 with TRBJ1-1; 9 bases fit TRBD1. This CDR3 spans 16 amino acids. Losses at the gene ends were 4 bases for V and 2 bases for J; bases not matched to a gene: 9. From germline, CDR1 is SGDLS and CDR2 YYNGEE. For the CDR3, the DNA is TGTGCCAGCAGCCCCCGGACAGGGGACCTTAACACTGAAGCTTTCTTT. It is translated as CASSPRTGDLNTEAFF.

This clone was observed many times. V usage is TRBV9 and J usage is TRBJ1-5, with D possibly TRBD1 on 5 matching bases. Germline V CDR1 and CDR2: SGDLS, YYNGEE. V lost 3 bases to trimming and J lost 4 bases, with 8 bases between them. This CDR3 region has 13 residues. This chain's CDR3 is CASSDGGNQPQHF. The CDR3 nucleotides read TGTGCCAGCAGCGATGGGGGAAATCAGCCCCAGCATTTT.

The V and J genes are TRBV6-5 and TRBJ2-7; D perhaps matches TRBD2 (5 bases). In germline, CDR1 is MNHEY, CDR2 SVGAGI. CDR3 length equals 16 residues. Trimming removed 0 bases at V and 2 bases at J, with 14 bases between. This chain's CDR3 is CASSYSSMDSAYEQYF. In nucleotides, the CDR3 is TGTGCCAGCAGTTACTCGAGTATGGACTCCGCCTACGAGCAGTACTTC.

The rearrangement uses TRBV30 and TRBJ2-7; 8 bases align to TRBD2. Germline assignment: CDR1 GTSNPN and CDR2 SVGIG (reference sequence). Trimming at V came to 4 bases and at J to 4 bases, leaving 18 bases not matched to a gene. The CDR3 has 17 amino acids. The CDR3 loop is CAWTSGLTLGISYEQYF. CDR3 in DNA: TGTGCCTGGACTAGCGGGCTTACTCTTGGTATCTCGTACGAGCAGTACTTC.

The CDR3 DNA is TGTGCCATCAGTGAGTCGGTCGGAACAATAACGGGGGATAAGAAGTATTTT. It codes for CAISESVGTITGDKKYF. The rearrangement links TRBV10-3 to TRBJ2-3; D is perhaps TRBD2 (6 bases). V lost 0 bases and J lost 13, with 26 bases in between. The CDR3 runs to 17 residues. Looked up from germline, CDR1 is ENHRY and CDR2 is SYGVKD.

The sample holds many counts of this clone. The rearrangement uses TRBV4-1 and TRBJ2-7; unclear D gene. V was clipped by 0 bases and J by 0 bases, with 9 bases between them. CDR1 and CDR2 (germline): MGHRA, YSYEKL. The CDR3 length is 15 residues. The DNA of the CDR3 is TGCGCCAGCAGCCAAGAACTGTGGGCCTCCTACGAGCAGTACTTC. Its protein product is CASSQELWASYEQYF.

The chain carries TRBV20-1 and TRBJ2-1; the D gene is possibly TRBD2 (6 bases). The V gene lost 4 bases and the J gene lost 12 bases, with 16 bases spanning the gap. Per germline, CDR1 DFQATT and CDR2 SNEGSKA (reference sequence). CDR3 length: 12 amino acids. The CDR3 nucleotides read TGCAGTGCTATCGCTACTGGGGAGGCGCAGTTCTTC. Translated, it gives CSAIATGEAQFF.

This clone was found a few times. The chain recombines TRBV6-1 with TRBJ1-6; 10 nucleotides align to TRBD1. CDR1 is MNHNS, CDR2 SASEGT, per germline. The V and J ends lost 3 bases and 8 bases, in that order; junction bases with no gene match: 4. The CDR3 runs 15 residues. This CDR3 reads CASSDATGGYSPLHF. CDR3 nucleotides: TGTGCCAGCAGTGACGCGACAGGGGGCTATTCACCCCTCCACTTT.

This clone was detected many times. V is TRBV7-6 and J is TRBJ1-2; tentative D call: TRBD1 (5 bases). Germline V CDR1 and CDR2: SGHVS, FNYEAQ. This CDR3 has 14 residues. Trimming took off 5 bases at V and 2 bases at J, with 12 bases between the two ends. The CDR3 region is CASSADTRNYGYTF. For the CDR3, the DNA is TGTGCCAGCAGCGCGGACACCCGAAACTATGGCTACACCTTC.

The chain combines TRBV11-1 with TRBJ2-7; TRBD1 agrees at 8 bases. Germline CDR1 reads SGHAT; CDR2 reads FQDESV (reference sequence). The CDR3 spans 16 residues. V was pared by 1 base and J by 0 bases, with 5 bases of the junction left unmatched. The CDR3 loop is CASSLGGQVGSYEQYF. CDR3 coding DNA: TGTGCCAGCAGCTTAGGGGGACAGGTGGGCTCCTACGAGCAGTACTTC.

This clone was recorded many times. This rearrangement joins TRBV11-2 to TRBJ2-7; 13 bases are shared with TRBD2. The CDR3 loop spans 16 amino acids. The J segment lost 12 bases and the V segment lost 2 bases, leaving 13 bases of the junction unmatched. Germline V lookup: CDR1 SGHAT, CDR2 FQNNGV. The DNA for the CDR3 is TGTGCCAGCAGCTTACTACTACTAGCGGGAGGGCCGGATCTGTACTTC. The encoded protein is CASSLLLLAGGPDLYF.

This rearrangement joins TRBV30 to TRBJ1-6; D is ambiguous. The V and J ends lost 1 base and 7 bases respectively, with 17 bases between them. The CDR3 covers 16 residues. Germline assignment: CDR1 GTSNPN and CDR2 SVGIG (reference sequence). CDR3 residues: CAWSGMGALKNSPLHF. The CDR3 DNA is TGTGCCTGGAGTGGAATGGGCGCATTGAAGAATTCACCCCTCCACTTT.

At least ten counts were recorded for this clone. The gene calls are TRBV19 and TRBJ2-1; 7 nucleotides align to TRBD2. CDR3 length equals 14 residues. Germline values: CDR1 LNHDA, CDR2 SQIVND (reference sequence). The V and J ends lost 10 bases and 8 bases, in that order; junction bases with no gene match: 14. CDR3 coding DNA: TGTGCCACCCAAGACTACCGGGGGAGGGATGAGCAGTTCTTC. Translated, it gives CATQDYRGRDEQFF.

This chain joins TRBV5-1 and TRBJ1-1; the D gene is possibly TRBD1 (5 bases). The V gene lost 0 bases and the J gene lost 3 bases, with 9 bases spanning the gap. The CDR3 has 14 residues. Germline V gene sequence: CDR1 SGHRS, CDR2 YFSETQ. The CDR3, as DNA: TGCGCCAGCAGCTTGGCGGGGGGTTACACTGAAGCTTTCTTT. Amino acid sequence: CASSLAGGYTEAFF.

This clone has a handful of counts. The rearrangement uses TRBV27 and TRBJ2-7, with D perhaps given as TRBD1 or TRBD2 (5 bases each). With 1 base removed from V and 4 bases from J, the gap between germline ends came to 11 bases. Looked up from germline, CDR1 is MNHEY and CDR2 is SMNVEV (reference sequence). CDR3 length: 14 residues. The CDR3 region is CASSLFGTGYEQYF. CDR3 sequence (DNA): TGTGCCAGCAGTTTATTCGGGACGGGTTACGAGCAGTACTTC.